This T cell receptor beta chain was captured in a study of blood T cell repertoires in COVID-19. Overall study: The origin of the acute and convalescent COVID-19 samples was the United States, Italy and Spain. The analysed material was cDNA or gDNA that came from T cells, B-cell-depleted T cells, or PBMCs.

Original analysis: Estimated nucleated cell counts came from reference gene primer amplification. Here immunoSEQ multiplex PCR was the method, and the copy in TCRdb shows in-frame clones only, minus some. The D gene and trimming were derived from the DNA, and the V and J assignments and clone size from that table. The sample has over 60,000 clones, around 84% seen once. The CDR3 is made up of 14 amino acids. V lost 7 bases to trimming and J lost 1 base; unmatched junction nucleotides: 6. The germline gives CDR1 MNHEY, CDR2 SVGEGT. The sequenced sample was peripheral blood. V gene TRBV6-2 or TRBV6-3 combines with J gene TRBJ1-2, with 7 bases fitting TRBD1. The origin of this receptor is a human donor in a cohort sampled during active COVID-19. The CDR3 protein is CASIPGQFNYGYTF. The DNA for the CDR3 is TGTGCCAGCATCCCGGGACAGTTTAACTATGGCTACACCTTC.